The clone carrying this TCR beta chain was picked up a small number of times. Its antigen is unidentified. The sample is drawn from a study of T-cell reconstitution after alpha-beta-depleted transplantation in children. Findings of the study overall: Several hundred expanded graft clones reportedly were the source of alpha-beta T cells about two months after transplant.

Unique molecular identifiers were incorporated when the TCRbeta library was constructed. A single record per CDR3 protein comes from TCRdb applying MiXCR to the PCR reads. The sample carries more than 400,000 distinct CDR3 sequences, around 10% recorded once. With 6 bases clipped from V and 2 bases from J, the junction kept 4 bases outside the gene matches. Germline CDR1 MDHEN, CDR2 SYDVKM. The CDR3 sequence is 15 residues long. The source material was PBMCs, mostly from graft donor cells, sampled 180 days after TCRalphabeta/CD19-depleted stem cell transplant. V usage is TRBV28 and J usage is TRBJ2-6; 7 bases fit TRBD1. The source of this sequence is a female patient aged 2-10 years who had a stem cell transplant for aplastic anemia, so the T cells may come from the graft donor. CDR3 protein: CASRGGTAGANVLTF. The DNA of the CDR3 is TGTGCCAGCAGGGGTGGGACAGCTGGGGCCAACGTCCTGACTTTC.